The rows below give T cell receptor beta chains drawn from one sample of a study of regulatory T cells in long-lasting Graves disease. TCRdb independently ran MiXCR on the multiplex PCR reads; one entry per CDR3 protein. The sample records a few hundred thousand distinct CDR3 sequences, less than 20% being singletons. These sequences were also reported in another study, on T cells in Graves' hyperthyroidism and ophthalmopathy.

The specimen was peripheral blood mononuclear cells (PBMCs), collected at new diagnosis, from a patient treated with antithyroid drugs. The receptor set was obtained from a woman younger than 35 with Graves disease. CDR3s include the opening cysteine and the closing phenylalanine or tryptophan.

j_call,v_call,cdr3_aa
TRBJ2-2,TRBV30,CAWSRYSYTGELFF
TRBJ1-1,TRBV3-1,CASSQLGQGGTEAFF
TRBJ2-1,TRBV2,CASSESGDYNEQFF
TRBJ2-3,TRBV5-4,CASSFADTQYF
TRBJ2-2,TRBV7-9,CASSLVPPRPGELFF
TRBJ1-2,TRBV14,CASSQAFTYGYTF
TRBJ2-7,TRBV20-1,CSARDRGGRPLREQYF
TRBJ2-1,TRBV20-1,CSAGGQSITYNEQFF
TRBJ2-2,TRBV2,CASRADTNTGELFF
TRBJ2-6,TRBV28,CASNKDSGANVLTF
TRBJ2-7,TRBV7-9,CASRGPSYEQYF
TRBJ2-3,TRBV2,CASSEGANTDTQYF
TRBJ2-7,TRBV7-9,CASNGGSVYEQYF
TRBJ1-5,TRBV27,CASSAGSNQPQHF
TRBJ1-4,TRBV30,CAWSATLGGTANEKLFF
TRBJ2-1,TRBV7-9,CASSLGLAGGGNEQFF
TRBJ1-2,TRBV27,CASSYRGGGYTF
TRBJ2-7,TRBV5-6,CASSLSRGLAGAINEQYF
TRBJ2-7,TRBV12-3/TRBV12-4,CASSPSEVVHEQYF
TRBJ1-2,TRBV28,CASSLSLGQNYGYTF
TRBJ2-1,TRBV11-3,CASSEYSSYNEQFF
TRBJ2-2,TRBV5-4,CASSLRLAGFTGELFF
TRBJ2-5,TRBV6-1,CATSWGSQETQYF
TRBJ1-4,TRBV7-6,CASSLETPGQGEKLFF
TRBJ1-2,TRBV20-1,CSARVTGTDPLSLF
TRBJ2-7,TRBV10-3,CASKGQEGYEQYF
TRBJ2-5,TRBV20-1,CSATLPVGTQYF
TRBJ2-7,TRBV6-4,CASRARGYEQYF
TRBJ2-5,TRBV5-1,CASSFLRRGSEETQYF
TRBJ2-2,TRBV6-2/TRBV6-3,CASSSISPRGANTGELFF
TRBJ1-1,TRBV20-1,CSAFAGTHNTEAFF
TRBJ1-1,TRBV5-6,CASSLGPGIENTEAFF
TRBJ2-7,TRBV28,CVSSFGQGEFYEQYF
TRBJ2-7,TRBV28,CASKDPRAGAREQYF
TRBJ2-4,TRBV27,CASSPGTSLAKNIQYF
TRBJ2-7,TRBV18,CASSPIGGRGTYEQYF
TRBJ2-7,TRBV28,CASSLTRDRGAYEQYF
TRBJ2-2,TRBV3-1,CASSRHGQGAGELFF
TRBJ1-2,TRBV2,CASSEEQGAGYTF
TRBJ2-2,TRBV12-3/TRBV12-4,CASSMGLAGRKTGELFF
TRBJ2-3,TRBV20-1,CSASLLAGGDTQYF
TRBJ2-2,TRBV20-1,CSAGREGRTGELFF
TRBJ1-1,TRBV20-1,CSAITELNTEAFF